The T cell receptor beta chain under discussion was sequenced for a study of cytomegalovirus exposure and HLA in healthy donors. Study results and limitations: Data from an earlier analysis indicated that most TCR beta V segments were productive either about 87% or about 30% of the time. In a later analysis, several top co-occurrence clusters appeared linked to parvovirus B19, influenza, CMV and Epstein-Barr virus.

About this clone: Its antigen is not known.

In the PCR, 60 Vbeta and 13 Jbeta primers were used. TCRdb's table, derived via immunoSEQ multiplex PCR, lists solely in-frame clones and lacks some. Found here are roughly 120,000 clones, 60% to 75% of them singletons; the top ten hold about 4%. CDR1 and CDR2 from the germline V gene are MNHEY and SVGAGI. The CDR3 is 13 residues long. V shed 6 bases and J shed 3 bases, with 9 bases lying between them. This sequence joins TRBV6-5 and TRBJ1-5; D is unclear. Source material: PBMCs. This TCR derives from a woman in her fifties or sixties in good health and CMV-seropositive. The CDR3 here is CASRLQFNQPQHF. In DNA, the CDR3 is TGTGCCAGCAGGCTACAGTTCAATCAGCCCCAGCATTTT.